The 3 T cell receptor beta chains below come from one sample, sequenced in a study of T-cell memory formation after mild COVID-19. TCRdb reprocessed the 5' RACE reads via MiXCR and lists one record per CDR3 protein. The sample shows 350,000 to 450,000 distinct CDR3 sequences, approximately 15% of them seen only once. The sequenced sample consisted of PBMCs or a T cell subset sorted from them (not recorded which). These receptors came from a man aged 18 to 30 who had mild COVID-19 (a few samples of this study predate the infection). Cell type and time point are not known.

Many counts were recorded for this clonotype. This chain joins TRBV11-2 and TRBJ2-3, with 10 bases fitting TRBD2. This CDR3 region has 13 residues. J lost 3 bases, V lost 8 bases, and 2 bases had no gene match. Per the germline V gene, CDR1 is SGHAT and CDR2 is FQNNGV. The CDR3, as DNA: TGTGCCAGCGCACTAGCGGGAACAGATACGCAGTATTTT. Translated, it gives CASALAGTDTQYF.

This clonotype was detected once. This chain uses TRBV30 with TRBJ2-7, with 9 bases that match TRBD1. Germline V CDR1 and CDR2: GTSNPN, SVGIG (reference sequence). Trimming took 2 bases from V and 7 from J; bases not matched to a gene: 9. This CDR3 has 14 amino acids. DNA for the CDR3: TGTGCCTGGAGTCCCGGGACAGGGCAAAGGGAGCAGTACTTC. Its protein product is CAWSPGTGQREQYF.

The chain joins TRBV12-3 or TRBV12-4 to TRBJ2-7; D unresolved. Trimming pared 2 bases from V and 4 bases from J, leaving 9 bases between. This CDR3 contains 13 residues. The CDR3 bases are TGTGCCAGCAGTTTATTGTCAGGATACGAGCAGTACGTC. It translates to CASSLLSGYEQYV.